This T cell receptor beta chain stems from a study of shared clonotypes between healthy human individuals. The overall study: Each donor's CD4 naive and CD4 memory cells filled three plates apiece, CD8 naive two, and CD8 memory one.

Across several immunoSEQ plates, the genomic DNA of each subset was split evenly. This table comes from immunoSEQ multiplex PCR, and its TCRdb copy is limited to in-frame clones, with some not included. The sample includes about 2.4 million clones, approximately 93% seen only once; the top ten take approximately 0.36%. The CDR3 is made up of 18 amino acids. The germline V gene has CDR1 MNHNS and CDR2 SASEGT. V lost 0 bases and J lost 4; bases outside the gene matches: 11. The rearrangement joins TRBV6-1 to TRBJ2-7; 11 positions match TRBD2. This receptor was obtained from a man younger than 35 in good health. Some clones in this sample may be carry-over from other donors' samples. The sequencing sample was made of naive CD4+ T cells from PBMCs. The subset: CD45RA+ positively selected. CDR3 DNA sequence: TGTGCCAGCAGTGAAGCGATAGCGGGAGGGGCCCCTGGGTACGAGCAGTACTTC. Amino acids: CASSEAIAGGAPGYEQYF.